This T cell receptor (beta chain) derives from a study of graft-versus-host responses after intestinal transplantation (dated by TCRdb to the early 2020s). About the study as a whole: Multivisceral, liver-intestinal, or isolated intestinal transplants were received by the recipients. All recipients received anti-thymocyte globulin induction followed by maintenance tacrolimus and steroids for 3 to 4 years. After intestinal transplantation, graft-versus-host and host-versus-graft alloreactive T cell clones in the graft, circulation and bone marrow were tracked using bulk TCR-beta CDR3 sequencing. To identify alloreactive clones, pre-transplant mixed lymphocyte reaction products were sequenced and compared with unstimulated pre-transplant donor and recipient T cells. A cohort of more than 20 intestinal transplant recipients, including one retransplant, was enrolled, and a few patients lacking pretransplant specimens were excluded. A peak of at least 4% donor T cells among recipient peripheral blood mononuclear cells was the definition used for donor T cell macrochimerism. Instead of going to the commercial service, samples from a few later patients were sequenced in-house on an Illumina MiSeq and processed with MiXCR. Study-wide conclusions, independent of this receptor: Peak levels of circulating GvH clones were associated with declines in HvG clones early after transplant. Patients with donor T cell macrochimerism had high GvH to HvG T cell clonal ratios in their allografts. GvH clones turned up in recipient bone marrow, with some appearing earlier in ileal mucosa or blood, a pattern consistent with an intestinal mucosal origin. The conclusions were limited by the relatively low number and heterogeneity of the intestinal transplant patients.

Library method: the immunoSEQ multiplex PCR assay. For most patients, genomic DNA was isolated with the Qiagen DNeasy Blood and Tissue Kit and sent frozen to Adaptive Biotechnologies for TCR sequencing. Adaptive Biotechnologies carried out high-throughput TCR-beta CDR3 sequencing of genomic DNA for most patients. As for the original processing: Adaptive's ImmunoSEQ software supplied the TCR sequencing data for around 19 patients, while MiXCR and VDJtools were used to process a few other patients. To correct CD4 versus CD8 sorting errors, any sequence found in both subsets at a frequency ratio below 5:1 was removed. CDR3 nucleotide sequences shared between donor and recipient were removed because the origin of such sequences could not be assigned. To be classed as alloreactive, a clone needed at least 2-fold expansion over unstimulated cells and a minimum CFSE-low frequency of 0.002% (template counts) or 0.001% (read counts). Clones detected in sequenced pre-transplant spleen, lymph node, or MLR CFSE-low populations of the donor or recipient were defined as mappable. The cumulative frequency of alloreactive clones was calculated as a percentage of all sequences, weighted by copy number. Held by TCRdb, this immuneACCESS table contains in-frame sequences only and omits some clones. Under half of the omission traces to an unresolved V gene where checked; the cause of the rest is unknown. The DNA was the basis for D and trimming; V, J and clone size are from that table. This sample holds tens of thousands of clones; roughly 89% were observed only once. More than 0.095% of the sample is held by the ten biggest clonotypes.

Comment on this clone: Its antigen specificity is not known. No per-base quality is available; no much larger clone lies one base away.

In light of the paper, this sample's time point label describes: cells obtained before transplantation from donor or recipient. CD3+CD4+ and CD3+CD8+ populations were FACS-sorted from unstimulated pre-transplant donor and recipient cells taken from spleen or lymph nodes. From the germline V gene, CDR1 is SGHVS and CDR2 is FQNEAQ. Spanning cysteine to phenylalanine, the CDR3 consists of 16 amino acids. Only the CDR3 DNA stays, 48 bases, in frame from base 1. V and J are truncated by 4 bases and 0 bases respectively, leaving an intervening sequence of 15 bases. This clonotype originated in a human donor who received an intestinal transplant. This chain is built from TRBV7-8 and TRBJ1-2; the D gene is perhaps TRBD1, on 5 matching bases. The sequencing here drew on unstimulated CD4+ T cells sorted from spleen or lymph node cells, taken before intestinal transplant. The encoded CDR3 is CASSYTGPGTNYGYTF. The nucleotide sequence is given as TGTGCCAGCAGCTACACCGGGCCAGGGACTAACTATGGCTACACCTTC.